The present T cell receptor (beta chain) was sequenced within a study of T cells in localized non-small cell lung cancer. Germline CDR1 SGHAT, CDR2 FQNNGV. The CDR3 has 15 residues. Trimming cost V 2 bases and J 8 bases; bases outside gene matches: 7. Clones were sequenced by immunoSEQ multiplex PCR, and TCRdb holds only the in-frame ones, with some missing. The sample lists tens of thousands of clones; approximately 80% were seen once. Study-wide results and limits: Tumor showed lower T cell clonality than uninvolved adjacent lung, where it was highest.

This clone has just a few counts. What it binds is not known. The genes are TRBV11-2 and TRBJ2-3; 10 positions agree with TRBD1. The source is a male donor aged 60 or older with stage II squamous cell lung carcinoma. Sequencing used peripheral blood, obtained before any cancer treatment. The CDR3 bases are TGTGCCAGCAGCTTAACCGGGACAGGGGAGTCTACGCAGTATTTT. Residues: CASSLTGTGESTQYF.